Listed below are T cell receptor beta chains from one sample, sequenced in a study of cytomegalovirus exposure and HLA in healthy donors. TCRdb's table, derived via immunoSEQ multiplex PCR, lists solely in-frame clones and lacks some. Of some 120,000 clones in the sample, around 80% were seen once. The sample taken for sequencing was PBMCs. The receptor set was obtained from a human donor in good health. Each CDR3 is given with its conserved first and last residue. D genes are given only for firm matches. Only some rows state a clone size, as once, few, many or a class for expanded clones.

NA TRBJ2-3 TRBV27 once TGTGCCAGCAGTTTCGCAGGGAATACGCAGTATTTT CASSFAGNTQYF
TRBD2 TRBJ2-1 TRBV9 NA TGTGCCAGCAGCCCGGGGGGGGCAAGTCCCTCCCCCAACAATGAGCAGTTCTTC CASSPGGASPSPNNEQFF
NA TRBJ1-3 TRBV18 NA TGTGCCAGCTCACCATCCAGGGAGGCTGGAAACACCATATATTTT CASSPSREAGNTIYF
TRBD1 TRBJ1-2 TRBV19 NA TGTGCCAGTAGGACGACAGGGGGCTTTGGCTACACCTTC CASRTTGGFGYTF
TRBD2 TRBJ2-2 TRBV19 NA TGTGCCAGTAGTAAAAGACTAGCGGTGAACACCGGGGAGCTGTTTTTT CASSKRLAVNTGELFF
TRBD1 TRBJ1-3 TRBV7-9 NA TGTTCCAGCAGCTTAGGGGGCGCGGGGAAAAGAAACACCATATATTTT CSSSLGGAGKRNTIYF
NA TRBJ1-6 TRBV15 few TGTGCCACCAGCTACAGGGCCAATAATTCACCCCTCCACTTT CATSYRANNSPLHF
NA TRBJ1-5 TRBV6-4 NA TGTGCCAGCAGTGCCCGGGAGGAGGGCAATCAGCCCCAGCATTTT CASSAREEGNQPQHF
TRBD1 TRBJ2-7 TRBV7-9 NA TGTGCCAGCAGCCCCGGGACAGGATTTTACGAGCAGTACTTC CASSPGTGFYEQYF
TRBD2 TRBJ2-5 TRBV2 NA TGTGCCACCCCGAACCGACTAGCCGGGGAGACCCAGTACTTC CATPNRLAGETQYF
NA TRBJ1-1 TRBV2 NA TGTGCCAGCAGTGGCGGCGGGTTCAACACTGAAGCTTTCTTT CASSGGGFNTEAFF
NA TRBJ1-1 TRBV4-1 NA TGCGCCAGCAGCCAAGCTCTAAGGGAGAGGAGAAACACTGAAGCTTTCTTT CASSQALRERRNTEAFF
NA TRBJ2-4 TRBV27 NA TGTGCCAGCACTTCGACCGGGAACATTCAGTACTTC CASTSTGNIQYF
NA TRBJ1-1 TRBV19 NA TGTGCCAGTAGCGGCTTCGGCGGATTACTGCCTCCTGAAGCTTTCTTT CASSGFGGLLPPEAFF
NA TRBJ2-7 TRBV6-5 NA TGTGCCAGCAGTTATGCCAGGGGTTTTGACGAGCAGTACTTC CASSYARGFDEQYF
NA TRBJ2-2 TRBV11-1 NA TGTGCCAGCAGCTTAACGACAGGAGGAACCGGGGAGCTGTTTTTT CASSLTTGGTGELFF
TRBD1 TRBJ2-7 TRBV6-5 NA TGTGCCAGCAACCTGGGACAGGGACCCCTTGTAGAGCAGTACTTC CASNLGQGPLVEQYF
TRBD1 TRBJ1-2 TRBV27 NA TGTGCCAGCAACCCGGGTGGAACAGGGGGCGAAGGCTACACCTTC CASNPGGTGGEGYTF
NA TRBJ2-7 TRBV19 NA TGTGCCAGCCAGGGCCTCTCCTACGAGCAGTACTTC CASQGLSYEQYF
NA TRBJ1-2 TRBV10-3 many TGTGCCATCAGTGATGGAAATGGGCAGATACCACCTGAATACTATGGCTACACCTTC CAISDGNGQIPPEYYGYTF
NA TRBJ1-6 TRBV28 NA TGTGCCAGCAGTTTAACGGGGGACTCACCCCTCCACTTT CASSLTGDSPLHF
TRBD2 TRBJ2-7 TRBV9 NA TGTGCCAGCAGCGCCGGGACTAGCGGGGGATACGAGCAGTACTTC CASSAGTSGGYEQYF
NA TRBJ2-5 TRBV5-4 NA TGTGCCAGCAGCTTGGAGGGACTCCACGAGACCCAGTACTTC CASSLEGLHETQYF
TRBD2 TRBJ2-5 TRBV5-4 NA TGTGCCAGCAGGTACACGGGACTACCACAAGAGACCCAGTACTTC CASRYTGLPQETQYF
TRBD1 TRBJ1-1 TRBV6-5 NA TGTGCCAGCAGACCCGAGATCACACAGGGGGCGAGAGCTTTCTTT CASRPEITQGARAFF
TRBD1 TRBJ1-2 TRBV29-1 few TGCAGCGTAGACAGGGGCGGTGGCTACACCTTC CSVDRGGGYTF
TRBD1 TRBJ1-2 TRBV28 few TGTGCCAGCAGTTTAGGGACAGCAGGCGATGGCTACACCTTC CASSLGTAGDGYTF
NA TRBJ2-3 TRBV27 NA TGTGCCAGCTCACAGGTCCTTTCCGCAGATACGCAGTATTTT CASSQVLSADTQYF
TRBD1 TRBJ1-1 TRBV5-6 few TGTGCCAGCAGTTTACAGGGGGTGGGTCTGGCTTTCTTT CASSLQGVGLAFF
NA TRBJ2-5 TRBV9 NA TGTGCCAGCAAGGGGCTAAGTGAGACCCAGTACTTC CASKGLSETQYF
NA TRBJ2-3 TRBV9 NA TGTGCCAGCAGCGTTTTAGCGAACCCCACAGATACGCAGTATTTT CASSVLANPTDTQYF
TRBD1 TRBJ1-5 TRBV19 NA TGTGCCAGTAGCGGACAGGGCAGCAATCAGCCCCAGCATTTT CASSGQGSNQPQHF
NA TRBJ1-2 TRBV29-1 NA TGCAGCGTTGCGGGAGAGACCGCAGACTACTATGGCTACACCTTC CSVAGETADYYGYTF
NA TRBJ1-1 TRBV6-5 NA TGTGCCAGCACCGAGAGGGCGATGACAGGTGAAGCTTTCTTT CASTERAMTGEAFF
TRBD1 TRBJ2-1 TRBV5-4 NA TGTGCCAGCAGAGCCGGGACAGGGAAAAACAATGAGCAGTTCTTC CASRAGTGKNNEQFF
NA TRBJ1-4 TRBV28 few TGTGCCAGCCGGGGGATGGGCGCCAGGGTGTTAGGAGAAAAACTGTTTTTT CASRGMGARVLGEKLFF
TRBD1 TRBJ1-1 TRBV27 NA TGTGCCAGCAGGGGGACAGGGAACACTGAAGCTTTCTTT CASRGTGNTEAFF
NA TRBJ1-6 TRBV6-5 NA TGTGCCAGCAGTTACTCAAGTCAGGGGAATTCACCCCTCCACTTT CASSYSSQGNSPLHF
TRBD1 TRBJ1-4 TRBV7-8 NA TGTGCCAGCAGCTCCGGGACAGGGCGGCGTGAAAAACTGTTTTTT CASSSGTGRREKLFF
TRBD2 TRBJ2-7 TRBV2 many TGTGCCAGCATTGAACTAGCGGGGGCGTCCTACGAGCAGTACTTC CASIELAGASYEQYF
NA TRBJ2-7 TRBV11-2 NA TGTGCCAGCAGCTTAGATCTTCTACCCCAATACGAGCAGTACTTC CASSLDLLPQYEQYF
NA TRBJ2-6 TRBV28 few TGTGCCAGCAGTTCCCTCGTGGGGGCGGGCTCTGGGGCCAACGTCCTGACTTTC CASSSLVGAGSGANVLTF
NA TRBJ1-2 TRBV9 NA TGTGCCAGCAGCGTCGGAGGGGACTATGGCTACACCTTC CASSVGGDYGYTF
NA TRBJ2-2 TRBV9 NA TGTGCCAGCAGCCCGCTCCTTACAGGATCGAACACCGGGGAGCTGTTTTTT CASSPLLTGSNTGELFF
NA TRBJ1-1 TRBV18 NA TGTGCCAGCTCATTACAGGCCAGGGTGAACACTGAAGCTTTCTTT CASSLQARVNTEAFF
NA TRBJ1-1 TRBV10-3 NA TGTGCCATCAGTGAGGGGACTAGTCAAGCTTTCTTT CAISEGTSQAFF
TRBD1 TRBJ1-1 TRBV28 NA TGTGCCAGCCAACAGGGGCGTGAAGCTTTCTTT CASQQGREAFF
NA TRBJ1-1 TRBV5-8 once TGTGCCAGCAGCTTGGCCTCCGGGACAGAAGCTTTCTTT CASSLASGTEAFF
TRBD1 TRBJ1-5 TRBV29-1 NA TGCAGCGTTGTTCTGACAGGGAGTTGGACCCAGCATTTT CSVVLTGSWTQHF
TRBD2 TRBJ2-1 TRBV18 NA TGTGCCAGCCGTGCCAGCGGGGGGGCTTTTGAGCAGTTCTTC CASRASGGAFEQFF
NA TRBJ1-2 TRBV29-1 NA TGCAGCGTGGGGGGGGGCGCAGATGGCTACACCTTC CSVGGGADGYTF